This TCR beta chain was obtained from a study of a mutant IDH1 vaccine in newly diagnosed glioma. The data were produced by immunoSEQ multiplex PCR, yet TCRdb's version contains in-frame clones alone and is incomplete. Altogether about 26,000 clones are present, approximately 79% being singletons, with the ten largest covering 6% to 8%. The time point here: week 5, during vaccination. Every vaccine dose comprised 300 ug of mutant IDH1 20-mer peptide plus topical imiquimod. Each of the donors came in with new WHO grade 3 or 4 astrocytomas that were IDH1-mutant and ATRX-lost. V dropped 1 base and J dropped 3 bases, with 4 bases sitting between them. The CDR3 loop spans 11 amino acids. The germline V gene has CDR1 DFQATT and CDR2 SNEGSKA (reference sequence). This clone has a single count. The antigen remains undetermined.

Sequenced material: PBMCs, taken from a glioma patient whose treatment included an IDH1 peptide vaccine. The V gene is TRBV20-1, the J gene TRBJ2-7; D not certain. The receptor was isolated from a man aged 35 to 55 with glioma. Some clones in this sample may be carry-over from other donors' samples. CDR3 loop: CSARGHYEQYF. The CDR3 nucleotides read TGCAGTGCTAGAGGCCACTACGAGCAGTACTTC.